The sequence of this T cell receptor (beta chain) was determined in a study of T cells in Graves' hyperthyroidism and ophthalmopathy (dated by TCRdb to about 2019). Background for the entire study: Peripheral blood samples were taken at the time of initial diagnosis, prior to any treatment. To identify distinguishing TCR V-J signatures, a discovery cohort of 95 to 100 patients was used, comprising under 45 with Graves' ophthalmopathy and around 57 with stable Graves' hyperthyroidism. Prospective prediction of ophthalmopathy was tested in an independent validation cohort of approximately 19 hyperthyroidism patients and roughly 16 patients who later progressed to ophthalmopathy. The 90 to 100 discovery patients were randomly divided into training and test sets at a 7:3 ratio. In more than 5 Graves' hyperthyroidism patients, the study also compared T-cell repertoires from thyroid tissue with T-cell repertoires from blood. Following sampling, methimazole starting at 30 mg daily was given to hyperthyroidism patients, and high-dose intravenous methylprednisolone was given to ophthalmopathy patients. The paper reports TCR Vbeta CDR3 sequencing of more than 120 peripheral blood samples: some 44 ophthalmopathy, around 80 hyperthyroidism and approximately 17 progressor patients.

Broad study findings and their caveats: A 13 V-J signature model separated ophthalmopathy from stable hyperthyroidism, with approximately 87% sensitivity and about 81% specificity in cross-validation and 80%/75% in testing. In validation, progression to ophthalmopathy was predicted by the model with roughly 71% sensitivity and under 85% specificity, a median of 6.5 months before onset. No statistical method was used to fix the sample size in advance, and group allocation was not hidden from the investigators. Most expanded thyroid clonotypes (frequency above 0.001) were also found in blood, which suggests that blood repertoires may mirror thyroid immune responses.

Via the germline V gene, CDR1 is SGHVS and CDR2 FNYEAQ. V lost 3 bases and J lost 0 bases; the stretch between them is 15 bases long. Inclusive of the bounding cysteine and phenylalanine, the CDR3 is 17 residues long. Of all the DNA, just the CDR3 is kept, 51 bases in frame from base 1. The TCR beta CDR3 regions were amplified from the RNA transcripts. For the first round of RT-PCR on the TCR CDR3, the HTBI primer set was used together with the Qiagen OneStep RT-PCR kit. A second multiplex PCR round built the libraries, followed by size selection and purification. Paired-end sequencing of the libraries was performed with 100 bp reads on an Illumina HiSeq2000. For the original study's pipeline: SOAPnuke was used to process the raw data, throwing out any read that contained adapters or uncalled bases, had a mean Phred below 15, or lacked an exact constant-primer or identifier match. COPE v1.2.5 was used to merge high-quality paired reads, and clonotypes were defined as unique nucleotide sequences. MiTCR v1.1 was used to align clonotypes to the IMGT TRBV, TRBD and TRBJ reference segments. Only V-J combinations with frequency above 0.0001, covering about 99% of repertoires, were analysed. The TCS score was defined as the ratio of F50 (clonal expansion) to E x V (chaos), calculated using BLOSUM62-based TCRdist between CDR3 peptides within each V-J. Welch's t-statistics and random forest reduced some 510 V-J features to 10 to 15, which were used in a naive Bayes classifier (R e1071). In-frame beta chains were kept once TCRdb had trimmed the public reads at Q25 with fastp and called clones with MiXCR. Here each entry gathers all rows of one CDR3 protein and keeps the most common genes and DNA. The V and J calls come from TCRdb's annotation, not from the publication. The sample yields about 360,000 distinct CDR3 sequences; roughly 19% were counted once. The ten largest clones represent 3.7% of the sample.

Stable Graves' hyperthyroidism was defined as the absence of progression to ophthalmopathy over 18 months of follow-up. The hyperthyroidism patients were between 18 and 65 years old and newly diagnosed, with a disease duration of less than 2 months. The study excluded patients with uncontrolled infections, other autoimmune diseases, pregnancy or lactation. Clinical symptoms, serum thyroxine and TRAb, thyroid ultrasound, and orbital computed tomography formed the basis for the diagnoses. Ficoll-Paque density gradient centrifugation was used to isolate PBMCs from about 10 ml of fresh peripheral blood. Total RNA was extracted with Trizol reagent, and quality was checked on an Agilent 2100 Bioanalyzer. This clonotype was counted only a few times. Its antigen has not been determined. No base quality values were provided; no much bigger clone lies one nucleotide off.

The origin of this receptor is a woman under 30 with Graves' hyperthyroidism. Sequenced material: blood. The rearranged chain carries TRBV7-6 and TRBJ2-4; the D gene cannot be resolved reliably. CDR3 loop: CASSLEWDPIAKNIQYF. In nucleotide form, the sequence is TGTGCCAGCAGCTTGGAGTGGGATCCAATAGCCAAAAACATTCAGTACTTC.